A selection of T cell receptor beta chains follows, all from one sample in a study of blood T cells in healthy people across ages. TCRdb reanalysed the 5' RACE reads using MiXCR and keeps one entry per CDR3 protein. The sample includes some 1 million distinct CDR3 sequences, over 35% of them seen just once. Sequenced material: blood. The receptors were sampled from a woman aged 60-75 years in good health. CDR3s include the opening cysteine and the closing phenylalanine or tryptophan. A D gene is named only where the DNA matches it firmly. The size entry is marked missing in some rows and otherwise reads once, few, many or a size class.

TRBJ2-6 . . 14 TRBV27 TGTGCCAGCAGTCCCCCCTCTGGGGCCAACGCCCTGACTTTC CASSPPSGANALTF
TRBJ2-5 few TRBD2 14 TRBV30 TGTGCCTGGAGTGTGGGCGGGAGCGGAGAGACCCAGTACTTC CAWSVGGSGETQYF
TRBJ2-2 . TRBD1 17 TRBV4-1 TGCACCAGCAGCCAAGACCCAGCAACAGGGGCAATCGGGGAGCTGTTTTTT CTSSQDPATGAIGELFF
TRBJ2-7 . . 23 TRBV21-1 TGTGCCAGCAGCAAAGTAGGTTTCTGTCTTATGACAGGGGCCCAGCAGGTTGAAGGCGAGCAGTACTTC CASSKVGFCLMTGAQQVEGEQYF
TRBJ2-3 . . 16 TRBV7-9 TGTGCCAGCAGCTTTGGCGGAGAAGGGGGCACAGATACGCAGTATTTT CASSFGGEGGTDTQYF
TRBJ1-5 . . 18 TRBV11-3 TGTGCCAGCAGCTTAGATCTGTCCGGTGTGAGGGGAAATCAGCCCCAGCATTTT CASSLDLSGVRGNQPQHF
TRBJ2-7 few TRBD2 16 TRBV18 TGTGCCAGCTCCCGACTTGGACTAGCGGGTGGCTACGAGCAGTACTTC CASSRLGLAGGYEQYF
TRBJ2-1 . . 15 TRBV9 TGTGCCAGCAGCGTAGCGAGGGCTTCCTACAATGAGCAGTTCTTC CASSVARASYNEQFF
TRBJ2-1 . TRBD2 18 TRBV7-8 TGTGCCAGCAGCCCACGATCTTTTAGCGGGAGTTCCTACAATGAGCAGTTCTTC CASSPRSFSGSSYNEQFF
TRBJ2-1 . . 15 TRBV7-3 TGTGCCAGCAGCCCAAAGTACAGACCTTACAATAAGCAGTTCTTC CASSPKYRPYNKQFF
TRBJ2-4 few . 13 TRBV25-1 TGTGCCAGCGGACCTCCGGGACTAAACATTCAGTACTTC CASGPPGLNIQYF
TRBJ2-7 . . 12 TRBV7-2 TGTGCCAGCAGCTTAGGGACCCAGCTATTGTACTTC CASSLGTQLLYF
TRBJ2-1 . . 16 TRBV27 TGTGCCAGCAGTTTATCTGGTCCCTACACCAACAATGAGCAGTTCTTC CASSLSGPYTNNEQFF
TRBJ2-2 once TRBD2 15 TRBV9 TGTGCCAGTACAACAGCGGGAGGCCCCACCGGGGAGCTGTTTTTT CASTTAGGPTGELFF
TRBJ2-7 once TRBD1 18 TRBV24-1 TGTGCCACCAGTGACCTCGAGCCCCGAGGGGGCAAAACCTACGAGCAGTACTTC CATSDLEPRGGKTYEQYF
TRBJ2-7 few TRBD2 14 TRBV27 TGTGCCAGCAGTCCCCGACTAGCGGCCTCCGAGCAGTACTTC CASSPRLAASEQYF
TRBJ2-7 . TRBD1 14 TRBV20-1 TGCAGTGCTAGACCAGACAGGGGAATCAACGAGCAGTACTTC CSARPDRGINEQYF
TRBJ2-7 many TRBD2 14 TRBV3-1 TGTGCCAGCAGCCGAGGGACTAGCGACTACGAGCAGTACTTC CASSRGTSDYEQYF
TRBJ2-7 . TRBD2 17 TRBV15 TGTGCCACCAGCAGAGATCCTAGCGGGAGGTCCTACAATGAGCAGTACTTC CATSRDPSGRSYNEQYF
TRBJ1-1 . . 12 TRBV28 TGTGCCAGCACCCTCATGAACACTGAAGCTTTCTTT CASTLMNTEAFF
TRBJ1-1 few TRBD1 15 TRBV12-3/TRBV12-4 TGTGCCAGCAGTCCCGGACAGGCGTGGAACACTGAAGCTTTCTTT CASSPGQAWNTEAFF
TRBJ2-2 . TRBD2 15 TRBV18 TGTGCCAGCTCACTGACTAGCGGGACAAACGGGGAGCTGTTTTTT CASSLTSGTNGELFF
TRBJ1-5 few . 15 TRBV5-1 TGCGCCAGCAGCTTGAGTCCGGGAATCAATCAGCCCCAGCATTTT CASSLSPGINQPQHF
TRBJ2-1 many . 13 TRBV12-3/TRBV12-4 TGTGCCAGCAGCAGACTGAGATACAATGAGCAGTTCTTC CASSRLRYNEQFF
TRBJ2-7 . TRBD2 15 TRBV27 TGTGCCAGCAGTCCTTCGGGTAGCGGGTACTACGAGCAGTACTTC CASSPSGSGYYEQYF
TRBJ2-3 few . 15 TRBV7-7 TGTGCCAGCAGCTTAGGCGCGGGCTACCTGGATACGCAGTATTTT CASSLGAGYLDTQYF
TRBJ2-7 . . 13 TRBV20-1 TGCAGTGCCGAAGGCAGGGTTCACTACGAGCAGTACTTC CSAEGRVHYEQYF
TRBJ2-1 once . 16 TRBV20-1 TGCAGTGCTAGAGAGCCTACAGGGTCTCCGTACAATGAGCAGTTCTTC CSAREPTGSPYNEQFF
TRBJ2-7 . . 14 TRBV6-5 TGTGCCAGCACCCAAGGCGGGTATCAACTCGAGCAGTACTTC CASTQGGYQLEQYF
TRBJ1-2 . . 14 TRBV12-3/TRBV12-4 TGTGCCAGCAGTTTAGGTTCCGGGGTCTATGGCTACACCTTC CASSLGSGVYGYTF
TRBJ2-5 . TRBD2 13 TRBV20-1 TGCAGTGCTACCTTAGCGGGAGAAGAGACCCAGTACTTC CSATLAGEETQYF
TRBJ2-7 . . 15 TRBV27 TGTGCCAGCAGTTCCGTAAGGCAGGGCACCTACGAGCAGTACTTC CASSSVRQGTYEQYF
TRBJ2-5 few . 13 TRBV6-1 TGTGCCAGCAGGCCGAACCCGGGAGAGACCCAGTACTTC CASRPNPGETQYF
TRBJ2-7 . TRBD1 15 TRBV5-1 TGCGCCAGCAGCTTGGTGCAGGGGGCCTACTACGAGCAGTACTTC CASSLVQGAYYEQYF
TRBJ1-5 . . 12 TRBV28 TGTGCCAGCGCAGGCCTCAATCAGCCCCAGCATTTT CASAGLNQPQHF
TRBJ2-7 . . 16 TRBV7-7 TGTGCCAGCAGCCCAGCTGCGGGACCGCTACCCTACGAGCAGTACTTC CASSPAAGPLPYEQYF
TRBJ2-1 many TRBD2 15 TRBV28 TGTGCCAGCAGTTTCGCGGGAGGGCCTTACAATGAGCAGTTCTTC CASSFAGGPYNEQFF
TRBJ2-7 few . 11 TRBV20-1 TGCAGTGTCGGAGACTATTACGAGCAGTACTTC CSVGDYYEQYF
TRBJ2-3 . . 18 TRBV20-1 TGCAGTGCTCCCCCCTGGGTTGGGGCGGCGGCCCGCACAGATACGCAGTATTTT CSAPPWVGAAARTDTQYF
TRBJ1-1 . . 12 TRBV5-6 TGTGCCAGCAGGTCAGCGAACACTGAAGCTTTCTTT CASRSANTEAFF
TRBJ2-1 . . 15 TRBV5-1 TGCGCCAGCACCCCCATGGGGAGCTCCTACAATGAGCAGTTCTTC CASTPMGSSYNEQFF
TRBJ2-7 few . 13 TRBV4-2 TGTGCCAGCAGAGAAGGACAGACCTACGAGCAGTACTTC CASREGQTYEQYF
TRBJ2-7 few . 13 TRBV14 TGTGCCAGCAGCCAGCGGCTAGCCCGCGAGCAGTACTTC CASSQRLAREQYF
TRBJ1-3 once . 16 TRBV9 TGTGCCAGCAGCCCCACTAGAACGAGCTCTGGAAACACCATATATTTT CASSPTRTSSGNTIYF
TRBJ2-5 few . 15 TRBV2 TGTGCCAGCAGTGAGGCCATCCCGTACCAAGAGACCCAGTACTTC CASSEAIPYQETQYF
TRBJ2-3 . . 14 TRBV15 TGTGCCACCAGCAACCCGGGGAGAGCAGATACGCAGTATTTT CATSNPGRADTQYF
TRBJ2-5 . TRBD1 15 TRBV27 TGTGCCAGCAGTCCCCGGGACAGGCTTTACGAGACCCAGTACTTC CASSPRDRLYETQYF
TRBJ1-5 once . 15 TRBV6-2/TRBV6-3 TGTGCCAGCACCGATAGAGGAAGTAGTAATCAGCCCCAGCATTTT CASTDRGSSNQPQHF